This TCR beta chain was observed in a study of T cell clonotyping in hematopoietic cell transplantation (dated by TCRdb to 2020 to 2023). Regarding the complete study: Pretransplant recipient samples were obtained after cytoreduction. Recruitment of patients ran from September 2015 to early 2017, and follow-up continued until late 2020 or until death. The study collected roughly 150 blood samples from 35 to 40 consecutive transplant recipients and their related donors. The paper's findings and limits, for the study overall: After transplant, TCR diversity in recipients dropped, and pathologically expanded clonotypes climbed progressively between day 30 and day 180. The sample size was limited, and CD4 and CD8 repertoire contributions could not be separated because cells were not sorted. Broader TCR repertoire diversity after transplant was predicted by Inverse Simpson Index values from donors and from recipients before transplant. Overlap with donor repertoires was found for only a small fraction of recipient repertoires, with over 97% found to appear de novo at the given depth.

The sample's time point, from its label and the paper: recipient sample about 28 days before transplant, after cytoreduction. Recipient blood was collected about 28 days before transplant and at days 30, 100 and 180 after transplant. Nuclei Lysis Solution was used to extract genomic DNA from fresh or cryopreserved unfractionated peripheral blood mononuclear cells. With the immunoSEQ assay, which is a bias-controlled multiplex PCR relying on V- and J-specific primers, TCR beta CDR3 regions were amplified from genomic DNA. In a second PCR step, a proprietary barcode and Illumina adapter sequences were attached to the CDR3 amplicons. CDR3 libraries were sequenced on an Illumina MiSeq instrument. In the paper's pipeline: Export and quality control were performed with immunoSEQ Analyzer 3.0, and downstream analyses were performed with R Bioconductor and Immunarch. Only productive rearrangements in the normalized downsampled data set were used to calculate repertoire metrics. Pathologically expanded clonotypes were defined as those larger than 5 templates in the normalized cohort. The Inverse Simpson Index served as the measure of repertoire diversity. To capture all clonotypes, the CMV-specificity analyses were run on the non-normalized data set. TCRdb obtained this table from immuneACCESS and retained in-frame rearrangements with V and J assigned. These tables miss some clones; where compared with another copy, unresolved V genes account for less than half of the shortfall, and the remainder is unexplained. The V and J calls and clone size were taken over from that table, and D and trimming were inferred from the DNA. The sample has roughly 5,700 clones on record, approximately 80% of them singletons. 13% to 15% of the sample goes to the ten largest clones.

Trimming leaves V shorter by 0 bases and J shorter by 9 bases, with the junction holding 3 bases beyond the gene matches. CDR1 and CDR2, looked up from the germline V gene, are SGHVS and FNYEAQ. The CDR3 measures 15 amino acids from cysteine to phenylalanine. CDR3 DNA is the only sequence kept; it has 45 bases, read in frame from the first base. This clone has just one count. The target of this receptor is not known. Base qualities are not at hand, and no much larger clone is one base apart. The V and J genes are TRBV7-6 and TRBJ2-1; TRBD1 aligns with 12 central bases. Material: peripheral blood mononuclear cells, obtained before stem cell transplant. This clonotype was sampled from a woman aged 45-65 years with acute myeloid leukemia. Some clones in this sample may be carry-over from other donors' samples. Here is the DNA: TGTGCCAGCAGCTTAGCGGGACAGGGGGCCAGTGAGCAGTTCTTC. It specifies CASSLAGQGASEQFF.